Following are 21 T cell receptor beta chains from one sample sequenced in a study of blood T cell repertoires in COVID-19. Only in-frame clones appear in the TCRdb table, and some are missing; sequencing was by immunoSEQ multiplex PCR. The table shows 90,000 to 100,000 clones, with 84% occurring only once. The sequencing input was peripheral blood. All receptors come from a man aged 55 to 70 with acute or convalescent COVID-19.

This sequence joins TRBV2 and TRBJ2-1, with 8 bases lining up with TRBD2. The CDR3 extends over 14 amino acids. J lost 10 bases, V lost 7 bases, and 12 bases had no gene match. Germline values: CDR1 SNHLY, CDR2 FYNNEI. CDR3 DNA sequence: TGTGCCAGCACCCTCGGCGACCGCGGGGGGGAGCAGTTCTTC. Its protein is CASTLGDRGGEQFF.

CDR3 sequence (DNA): TGTGCCAGCAGTTATGACAGGGATGGCGAGCAGTACGTC. Its translation: CASSYDRDGEQYV. This chain links TRBV7-2 with TRBJ2-7; 7 nucleotides align to TRBD1. CDR3 length: 13 amino acids. Germline CDR1 is SGHTA and CDR2 is FQGNSA. The junction had 8 bases not matched to a gene; V was cut back by 6 bases and J by 6 bases.

This chain uses TRBV7-2 with TRBJ2-1; D is perhaps TRBD2 (6 bases). With 7 bases removed from V and 3 bases from J, the gap between germline ends came to 16 bases. Germline loops: CDR1 SGHTA, CDR2 FQGNSA. This CDR3 is built from 15 residues. CDR3 in DNA: TGTGCCAGCACAAAACCAGCGGGCGGCTACAATGAGCAGTTCTTC. Its protein product is CASTKPAGGYNEQFF. The full variable domain, completed using reference TRBV7-2 and TRBJ2-1, is GAGVSQSPSNKVTEKGKDVELRCDPISGHTALYWYRQSLGQGLEFLIYFQGNSAPDKSGLPSDRFSAERTGGSVSTLTIQRTQQEDSAVYLCASTKPAGGYNEQFFGPGTRLTVL.

This sequence joins TRBV6-5 and TRBJ1-2; 7 bases agree with TRBD1. Germline V gene lookup returns CDR1 MNHEY and CDR2 SVGAGI. Trimming took 0 bases from V and 10 from J; bases not matched to a gene: 11. The CDR3 runs 15 residues. The CDR3 loop is CASSYSQTGTSPYTF. CDR3 bases: TGTGCCAGCAGTTACTCCCAGACAGGGACAAGCCCCTACACCTTC.

In its sample, this clone was seen a few times. This rearrangement joins TRBV5-5 to TRBJ2-1; 8 positions agree with TRBD1. The CDR3 runs 16 residues. V lost 4 bases to trimming and J lost 0 bases; unmatched junction nucleotides: 6. CDR1 and CDR2 (germline): SGHKS, YYEKEE (reference sequence). The CDR3 region has the DNA TGTGCCAGCAGCCTGAGGACAGGGAGCTCCTACAATGAGCAGTTCTTC. This translates into CASSLRTGSSYNEQFF.

The chain uses TRBV6-2 or TRBV6-3 and TRBJ1-6, with 7 bases identical to TRBD1. Per the germline V gene, CDR1 is MNHEY and CDR2 is SVGEGT. The J segment lost 9 bases and the V segment lost 6 bases, leaving 8 bases of the junction unmatched. CDR3 length equals 14 residues. The CDR3 sequence is CASSAGTEPSPLHF. The CDR3 DNA reads TGTGCCAGCAGCGCGGGGACAGAACCTTCACCCCTCCACTTT.

This rearrangement joins TRBV5-1 to TRBJ1-1; 10 nucleotides align to TRBD1. CDR3 length: 18 amino acids. The germline CDR1 and CDR2 sequences are SGHRS and YFSETQ. V was pared by 4 bases and J by 0 bases, with 12 bases of the junction left unmatched. CDR3 in amino acids: CASSKDRDRGIMNTEAFF. DNA for the CDR3: TGCGCCAGCAGCAAAGACCGGGACAGGGGTATTATGAACACTGAAGCTTTCTTT. The variable domain in full, with the rest retrieved from reference TRBV5-1 and TRBJ1-1, is KAGVTQTPRYLIKTRGQQVTLSCSPISGHRSVSWYQQTPGQGLQFLFEYFSETQRNKGNFPGRFSGRQFSNSRSEMNVSTLELGDSALYLCASSKDRDRGIMNTEAFFGQGTRLTVV.

J is TRBJ2-1 and V is TRBV7-2; 9 bases map to TRBD2. The CDR3 spans 15 residues. Germline V lookup: CDR1 SGHTA, CDR2 FQGNSA. V lost 5 bases to trimming and J lost 3 bases; unmatched junction nucleotides: 5. CDR3 in DNA: TGTGCCAGCAGCACTTCTAGCGGGGTCTACAATGAGCAGTTCTTC. Its translation: CASSTSSGVYNEQFF. The complete variable domain, with remaining parts taken from reference TRBV7-2 and TRBJ2-1, reads GAGVSQSPSNKVTEKGKDVELRCDPISGHTALYWYRQSLGQGLEFLIYFQGNSAPDKSGLPSDRFSAERTGGSVSTLTIQRTQQEDSAVYLCASSTSSGVYNEQFFGPGTRLTVL.

V gene TRBV10-1 combines with J gene TRBJ2-7; D is possibly TRBD1 (5 bases). CDR1 is WNHNN, CDR2 SYGVQD, per germline (reference sequence). CDR3 length: 14 amino acids. V was pared by 2 bases and J by 5 bases, with 13 bases between. The CDR3 coding sequence is TGCGCCAGCAGTGAGAGGGGTAAGGGTCACGAGCAGTACGTC. Translating gives CASSERGKGHEQYV.

The chain couples TRBV7-9 to TRBJ2-2; tentative D call: TRBD2 (5 bases). Trimming removed 8 bases from V and 4 bases from J, with 14 bases in between. The CDR3 has 14 residues. The germline CDR1 and CDR2 sequences are SEHNR and FQNEAQ (reference sequence). Here the CDR3 DNA reads TGTGCCAGCTCTCCGGGGATCACCACCGGGGAGCTGTTTTTT. This encodes CASSPGITTGELFF.

In this sample, this clone turned up once. The rearrangement joins TRBV6-5 to TRBJ2-2; a weak D match, TRBD2 (6 bases). In germline, CDR1 is MNHEY, CDR2 SVGAGI. This CDR3 has 13 amino acids. V lost 8 bases and J 9 bases, leaving 16 bases between the germline ends. In DNA form, the CDR3 reads TGTGCCAGCGGCGTGAGGAGGGGCTGGGAGCTGTTTTTT. Translating it yields CASGVRRGWELFF.

V usage is TRBV19 and J usage is TRBJ1-4; D possibly corresponds to TRBD1 (5 bases). Germline V gene lookup returns CDR1 LNHDA and CDR2 SQIVND (reference sequence). This CDR3 has 14 residues. V lost 5 bases to trimming and J lost 6 bases, with 13 bases between them. DNA of the CDR3: TGTGCCAGTAGTTCTGCGGGGGTGGATGAAAAACTGTTTTTT. Protein: CASSSAGVDEKLFF.

The rearrangement joins TRBV21-1 to TRBJ2-7; the tabulated D call, TRBD1, remains unverified against the DNA. TRBV21-1 counts as a pseudogene. The CDR3 has 11 amino acids. The CDR3 bases are TGTGCCAGCAGCGACCGGGACAGGGGATTCTTC. Protein product: CASSDRDRGFF.

The V gene is TRBV9, the J gene TRBJ2-1, with 9 bases aligning to TRBD1. Germline V gene data show CDR1 as SGDLS and CDR2 as YYNGEE. This CDR3 has 15 amino acids. J gave up 3 bases and V 3 bases, and 4 bases lay outside the gene matches. The DNA of the CDR3 is TGTGCCAGCAGCGCTAAGACAGGGGGCTACAATGAGCAGTTCTTC. Its translation: CASSAKTGGYNEQFF.

The rearrangement uses TRBV28 and TRBJ2-7, with a possible D match to TRBD1 (5 bases). Germline lookup yields CDR1 MDHEN and CDR2 SYDVKM. V was pared by 4 bases and J by 0 bases, with 10 bases between. The CDR3 consists of 14 residues. CDR3 sequence reads: CASSSGRLSYEQYF. CDR3 bases: TGTGCCAGCAGTTCAGGGCGGCTCTCCTACGAGCAGTACTTC.

The chain has TRBV5-1 and TRBJ2-1; 9 bases line up with TRBD1. J lost 0 bases, V lost 9 bases, and 10 bases had no gene match. The germline gives CDR1 SGHRS, CDR2 YFSETQ. The CDR3 spans 16 residues. The CDR3 is CATSEQGASSYNEQFF. The CDR3 DNA sequence: TGCGCCACCTCGGAACAGGGGGCAAGCTCCTACAATGAGCAGTTCTTC. Complete variable domain (other parts from reference TRBV5-1 and TRBJ2-1): KAGVTQTPRYLIKTRGQQVTLSCSPISGHRSVSWYQQTPGQGLQFLFEYFSETQRNKGNFPGRFSGRQFSNSRSEMNVSTLELGDSALYLCATSEQGASSYNEQFFGPGTRLTVL.

The rearrangement links TRBV7-9 to TRBJ1-6; D is uncertain. V lost 3 bases and J 12 bases, leaving 9 bases between the germline ends. The length of the CDR3 is 12 residues. Germline V gene data show CDR1 as SEHNR and CDR2 as FQNEAQ (reference sequence). The CDR3 spells CASSFDRGPLHF. As DNA, the CDR3 is TGTGCCAGCAGCTTTGACCGGGGACCCCTCCACTTT.

This clone was seen more than once but under ten times. The chain's CDR3 is CATTPGTSGYNEQFF. DNA for the CDR3: TGTGCCACCACTCCTGGGACTAGCGGCTACAATGAGCAGTTCTTC. The chain is built from TRBV13 and TRBJ2-1; 11 nucleotides align to TRBD2. The CDR3 is made up of 15 amino acids. J lost 3 bases, V lost 10 bases, and 8 bases had no gene match. Germline lookup yields CDR1 PRHDT and CDR2 FYEKMQ (reference sequence).

V usage is TRBV3-1 (or the pseudogene TRBV3-2) and J usage is TRBJ1-6; 7 positions match TRBD1. This CDR3 is built from 15 residues. V dropped 4 bases and J dropped 10; count of bases not matched to a gene: 10. The germline CDR1 and CDR2 sequences are LGHDT and YNNKEL (reference sequence). The CDR3 spells CASSRTDREHSPLHF. The DNA of the CDR3 is TGTGCCAGCAGCCGAACTGACAGGGAACACTCACCCCTCCACTTT.

The CDR3 DNA reads TGCAGCGTTCCGGGGGGCACCCTACAGGGGGCTCATGGCTACACCTTC. Its translation: CSVPGGTLQGAHGYTF. The genes are TRBV29-1 and TRBJ1-2; 9 bases map to TRBD1. Unmatched junction bases numbered 16, after V lost 5 bases and J lost 6 bases. Per the germline V gene, CDR1 is SQVTM and CDR2 is ANQGSEA. This CDR3 is 16 amino acids long.

This clone appeared a single time. This chain connects TRBV18 to TRBJ2-2; the D gene is possibly TRBD1 (6 bases). The CDR3 runs 14 residues. Germline V gene data show CDR1 as KGHSH and CDR2 as LQKENI. The ends were cut back, 4 bases at V and 2 bases at J, with 8 bases in the middle. As DNA, the CDR3 is TGTGCCAGCTCACGGACAGACAACACCGGGGAGCTGTTTTTT. This codes for CASSRTDNTGELFF.